The 29 T cell receptor beta chains below come from one sample, sequenced in a study of vaccination effects on CD4 cells after COVID-19. Using viral peptide pools, the ViraFEST assay grew out antigen-specific CD4+ T cells prior to sequencing. The culture ran for 10 days before CD4+ T cells were isolated. Negative nucleocapsid antibody tests before and after vaccination confirmed no previous SARS-CoV-2 infection. Their antigens are not known. Method: immunoSEQ multiplex PCR; TCRdb's copy keeps in-frame clones and lacks some. The table lists tens of thousands of clones, 78% of them singletons. Source: CD4+ T cells from PBMCs cultured with SARS-CoV-2 spike peptides, taken before COVID-19 vaccination. The receptors shown here come from a human donor who received a COVID-19 vaccine.

The J gene is TRBJ2-5, the V gene TRBV7-9, with D tentatively TRBD2 (6 bases). Germline V gives CDR1 SEHNR, CDR2 FQNEAQ (reference sequence). Trimming took off 4 bases at V and 12 bases at J, with 21 bases between the two ends. This CDR3 has 14 residues. CDR3 sequence reads: CASSWGDTRFQKYF. DNA for the CDR3: TGTGCCAGCAGCTGGGGGGATACTCGATTTCAAAAGTACTTC.

The chain uses TRBV5-1 and TRBJ2-3; 8 bases are shared with TRBD2. Per germline, CDR1 SGHRS and CDR2 YFSETQ. The length of the CDR3 is 15 residues. V was clipped by 2 bases and J by 3 bases; unmatched bases: 5. CDR3 bases: TGCGCCAGCAGCTTAGTGACTAGCGATACAGATACGCAGTATTTT. Translation: CASSLVTSDTDTQYF.

V is TRBV18 and J is TRBJ2-5; D is undetermined. The CDR3 is 13 residues long. V lost 0 bases to trimming and J lost 5 bases, with 7 bases between them. Germline CDR1 and CDR2: KGHSH and LQKENI. CDR3 nucleotide sequence: TGTGCCAGCTCACCACCGGTGACGGAGACCCAGTACTTC. Translating gives CASSPPVTETQYF.

This chain links TRBV7-3 with TRBJ1-2; D possibly corresponds to TRBD1 (6 bases). Trimming shortened V by 0 bases and J by 6 bases, and 11 bases separated the two germline ends. The germline gives CDR1 SGHTA, CDR2 FQGTGA. This CDR3 contains 14 residues. CDR3 loop: CASSLTGAGDGYTF. CDR3 DNA sequence: TGTGCCAGCAGCTTAACGGGTGCAGGGGATGGCTACACCTTC.

This clone was counted between two and nine times. This chain joins TRBV7-2 and TRBJ1-5; D gene unclear. The CDR3 totals 15 residues. Trimming cost V 2 bases and J 4 bases, with 12 bases left between them. Germline CDR1 SGHTA, CDR2 FQGNSA. The CDR3 is CASSLQMSDNQPQHF. In DNA form, the CDR3 reads TGTGCCAGCAGCTTACAAATGTCAGATAATCAGCCCCAGCATTTT.

V gene TRBV6-5 combines with J gene TRBJ1-1, with 9 bases that match TRBD1. J was trimmed by 4 bases and V by 4 bases; bases with no gene match: 7. Germline CDR1 is MNHEY and CDR2 is SVGAGI. This CDR3 is built from 15 residues. The CDR3 DNA reads TGTGCCAGCAGTTCCGGACAGGGGCTATTCACTGAAGCTTTCTTT. Translating gives CASSSGQGLFTEAFF.

The chain links TRBV5-1 to TRBJ1-5; 7 positions match TRBD1. The CDR3 is 14 residues long. The germline V gene has CDR1 SGHRS and CDR2 YFSETQ. The ends lost 4 bases at V and 4 bases at J; junction bases unmatched: 5. The CDR3 region has the DNA TGCGCCAGCAGCCCGACAGGGCGGAATCAGCCCCAGCATTTT. Its protein is CASSPTGRNQPQHF.

The V call is TRBV3-1 (or the pseudogene TRBV3-2), the J call TRBJ2-2; TRBD2 matches at 8 bases. Germline trimming cut 1 base from V and 4 bases from J; bases unmatched to any gene: 5. Germline CDR1 is LGHDT and CDR2 is YNNKEL (reference sequence). The CDR3 loop spans 16 amino acids. The CDR3 coding sequence is TGTGCCAGCAGCCAAGGGGGCGGGAGGCCCACCGGGGAGCTGTTTTTT. Translating it yields CASSQGGGRPTGELFF.

The chain carries TRBV6-5 and TRBJ2-1, with D uncertain. V was shortened by 7 bases and J by 2 bases, with 9 bases between the two germline ends. The CDR3 has 13 residues. In germline, CDR1 is MNHEY, CDR2 SVGAGI. CDR3 protein: CASTQLAYNEQFF. In DNA form, the CDR3 reads TGTGCCAGCACCCAGTTGGCCTACAATGAGCAGTTCTTC.

The chain combines TRBV18 with TRBJ2-2, with TRBD2 matching 11 bases. The CDR3 has 17 amino acids. The germline V gene encodes CDR1 KGHSH and CDR2 LQKENI. Trimming at V came to 3 bases and at J to 0 bases, leaving 3 bases not matched to a gene. CDR3 sequence: CASSPGLAVSNTGELFF. DNA of the CDR3: TGTGCCAGCTCACCGGGACTAGCGGTATCGAACACCGGGGAGCTGTTTTTT.

The V call is TRBV28, the J call TRBJ2-5; 11 bases fit TRBD2. Germline values: CDR1 MDHEN, CDR2 SYDVKM. The CDR3 contains 16 residues. The junction had 6 bases not matched to a gene; V was cut back by 2 bases and J by 4 bases. The CDR3 here is CASSLRGLAGGETQYF. The CDR3 DNA reads TGTGCCAGCAGTTTAAGAGGACTAGCGGGTGGAGAGACCCAGTACTTC.

Of note for this clone: Additional DNA sequences in this sample encode the identical CDR3. The genes are TRBV18 and TRBJ2-1; 7 bases are shared with TRBD1. From germline, CDR1 is KGHSH and CDR2 LQKENI. J gave up 7 bases and V 3 bases, and 0 bases lay outside the gene matches. This CDR3 is built from 12 residues. CDR3 bases: TGTGCCAGCTCACCGGACAGGAATGAGCAGTTCTTC. Amino acid sequence: CASSPDRNEQFF.

The J gene is TRBJ2-1, the V gene TRBV7-3, with a tentative D call TRBD1 (6 bases). Germline V lookup: CDR1 SGHTA, CDR2 FQGTGA. The germline V and J ends were trimmed by 5 bases and 6 bases, with 14 bases remaining between them. The CDR3 totals 14 residues. The CDR3 sequence: CASSVQGTSNEQFF. CDR3 in DNA: TGTGCCAGCAGCGTACAGGGAACTAGCAATGAGCAGTTCTTC. Combining the CDR3 with reference TRBV7-3 and TRBJ2-1 gives the whole variable domain GAGVSQTPSNKVTEKGKYVELRCDPISGHTALYWYRQSLGQGPEFLIYFQGTGAADDSGLPNDRFFAVRPEGSVSTLKIQRTERGDSAVYLCASSVQGTSNEQFFGPGTRLTVL.

The V call is TRBV19, the J call TRBJ2-4; D tentatively reads TRBD1 or TRBD2 (5 bases each). V was trimmed by 3 bases and J by 0 bases, leaving 12 bases between them. The germline CDR1 and CDR2 sequences are LNHDA and SQIVND (reference sequence). This CDR3 spans 16 amino acids. In DNA, the CDR3 is TGTGCCAGTAGTATTCTCGGGGCACTAGCCAAAAACATTCAGTACTTC. Its protein product is CASSILGALAKNIQYF.

This chain joins TRBV7-2 and TRBJ2-5, with 7 bases lining up with TRBD2. Trimming removed 1 base from V and 5 bases from J; junction bases left unmatched: 7. The CDR3 has 15 amino acids. Germline V gives CDR1 SGHTA, CDR2 FQGNSA. The CDR3 region is CASSLGLPGGETQYF. For the CDR3, the DNA is TGTGCCAGCAGCTTAGGGCTGCCCGGGGGGGAGACCCAGTACTTC.

The chain has TRBV20-1 and TRBJ2-5, with D possibly TRBD2 on 5 matching bases. CDR3 length: 11 residues. V dropped 4 bases and J dropped 5 bases, with 8 bases sitting between them. CDR1 is DFQATT, CDR2 SNEGSKA, per germline (reference sequence). The DNA for the CDR3 is TGCAGTGCTACTCGCGGGGAGACCCAGTACTTC. Encoded protein: CSATRGETQYF.

The chain has TRBV5-1 and TRBJ2-1; 8 bases fit TRBD1. This CDR3 has 14 amino acids. V trimming: 2 bases; J trimming: 7 bases; junction bases outside the gene matches: 5. CDR1 and CDR2 from the germline V gene are SGHRS and YFSETQ. The DNA of the CDR3 is TGCGCCAGCAGCTTTACAGGGGGTAGTAATGAGCAGTTCTTC. Amino acid sequence: CASSFTGGSNEQFF.

The gene calls are TRBV6-6 and TRBJ2-7, with D possibly TRBD2 on 6 matching bases. The germline CDR1 and CDR2 sequences are MNHNY and SVGAGI (reference sequence). The CDR3 is made up of 16 amino acids. V was cut by 3 bases and J by 2 bases, with 17 bases left in between. The CDR3 is CASSYGRARTTYEQYV. CDR3 in DNA: TGTGCCAGCAGTTATGGGCGAGCCAGGACTACCTACGAGCAGTACGTC.

The J gene is TRBJ1-1, the V gene TRBV19, with 7 bases lining up with TRBD1. J gave up 5 bases and V 1 base, and 4 bases lay outside the gene matches. The CDR3 spans 14 residues. The germline V gene has CDR1 LNHDA and CDR2 SQIVND (reference sequence). CDR3 protein: CASSIAGGQTEAFF. The CDR3 region has the DNA TGTGCCAGTAGTATAGCTGGGGGACAGACTGAAGCTTTCTTT. Variable domain in full (rest from reference TRBV19 and TRBJ1-1): DGGITQSPKYLFRKEGQNVTLSCEQNLNHDAMYWYRQDPGQGLRLIYYSQIVNDFQKGDIAEGYSVSREKKESFPLTVTSAQKNPTAFYLCASSIAGGQTEAFFGQGTRLTVV.

The J gene is TRBJ2-7, the V gene TRBV24-1, with a weak D call TRBD2 (6 bases). V lost 8 bases and J lost 4, with 20 bases in between. CDR1 and CDR2 (germline): KGHDR, SFDVKD. This CDR3 is built from 15 residues. In DNA form, the CDR3 reads TGTGCCACCACCCGAAGGGGACGGGGGATTTACGAGCAGTACGTC. This codes for CATTRRGRGIYEQYV.

This clone was picked up one time. V usage is TRBV9 and J usage is TRBJ1-3; 8 bases align to TRBD1. Per the germline V gene, CDR1 is SGDLS and CDR2 is YYNGEE. V shed 2 bases and J 4 bases; nucleotides not matched to a gene: 8. The CDR3 contains 16 residues. The CDR3 loop reads CASSVTVTGGGNTIYF. In nucleotides, the CDR3 is TGTGCCAGCAGCGTCACGGTAACAGGGGGAGGAAACACCATATATTTT.

The chain couples TRBV2 to TRBJ2-6, with D perhaps TRBD1 (5 bases). CDR3 length equals 15 residues. Deletions cut 6 bases from V and 4 bases from J, with 13 bases between. Germline loops: CDR1 SNHLY, CDR2 FYNNEI. The CDR3 here is CASRVTDSGANVLTF. In nucleotides, the CDR3 is TGTGCCAGCAGAGTGACAGATTCAGGGGCCAACGTCCTGACTTTC. Variable domain in full (rest from reference TRBV2 and TRBJ2-6): EPEVTQTPSHQVTQMGQEVILRCVPISNHLYFYWYRQILGQKVEFLVSFYNNEISEKSEIFDDQFSVERPDGSNFTLKIRSTKLEDSAMYFCASRVTDSGANVLTFGAGSRLTVL.

The rearrangement joins TRBV10-1 to TRBJ2-3; D gene unclear. V lost 2 bases, J lost 9 bases, and 9 bases lay in between. The CDR3 contains 12 residues. CDR1 WNHNN and CDR2 SYGVQD come from the germline V gene (reference sequence). CDR3 sequence (DNA): TGCGCCAGCAGTGAGATATCAGGCACGCAGTATTTT. This translates into CASSEISGTQYF.

This sequence joins TRBV11-2 and TRBJ2-2; the match to TRBD2 covers 8 bases. Trimming took 4 bases from V and 1 from J; bases not matched to a gene: 8. Germline loops: CDR1 SGHAT, CDR2 FQNNGV. CDR3 length equals 17 residues. The CDR3 coding sequence is TGTGCCAGCAGCTCTCCGGGACTAGGGCAGAACACCGGGGAGCTGTTTTTT. This translates into CASSSPGLGQNTGELFF.

This sequence joins TRBV5-6 and TRBJ1-1; 7 positions match TRBD1. J was trimmed by 4 bases and V by 1 base; bases with no gene match: 4. CDR3 length equals 14 residues. Germline V lookup: CDR1 SGHDT, CDR2 YYEEEE. CDR3 sequence: CASSLMTGTTEAFF. In DNA, the CDR3 is TGTGCCAGCAGCTTGATGACAGGGACCACTGAAGCTTTCTTT.

V is TRBV9 and J is TRBJ2-3; D is possibly TRBD2 (6 bases). The CDR3 covers 14 residues. With 0 bases removed from V and 12 bases from J, the gap between germline ends came to 17 bases. Germline CDR1 and CDR2: SGDLS and YYNGEE. CDR3 loop: CASSVGWEASSQYF. The DNA of the CDR3 is TGTGCCAGCAGCGTAGGGTGGGAGGCGTCCTCCCAGTATTTT.

This clone is a singleton in its sample. The chain recombines TRBV18 with TRBJ1-2, with TRBD1 matching over 7 bases. Germline CDR1 KGHSH, CDR2 LQKENI. The J segment lost 2 bases and the V segment lost 6 bases, leaving 6 bases of the junction unmatched. The CDR3 is 14 residues long. The CDR3 DNA sequence: TGTGCCAGCTCCCAGGGGGGGGGAAACTATGGCTACACCTTC. It encodes CASSQGGGNYGYTF.

This rearrangement joins TRBV19 to TRBJ1-5; 12 bases map to TRBD1. The germline CDR1 and CDR2 sequences are LNHDA and SQIVND (reference sequence). J gave up 7 bases and V 4 bases, and 8 bases lay outside the gene matches. CDR3 length equals 16 residues. The CDR3 DNA is TGTGCCAGTAGTACTCCCGGGACAGGGGGCAGCCAGCCCCAGCATTTT. It codes for CASSTPGTGGSQPQHF.

The chain recombines TRBV6-5 with TRBJ1-1; D ambiguous. Germline assignment: CDR1 MNHEY and CDR2 SVGAGI. V was shortened by 7 bases and J by 1 base, with 10 bases between the two germline ends. This CDR3 has 13 residues. CDR3 sequence (DNA): TGTGCCAGCAACCGCCAGAAGAACACTGAAGCTTTCTTT. It codes for CASNRQKNTEAFF.